The clone carrying this T cell receptor (beta chain) was observed at least ten times. V gave up 1 base and J gave up 7 bases, with 8 bases separating them. Germline CDR1 SEHNR, CDR2 FQNEAQ (reference sequence). CDR3 length: 14 amino acids. TCRdb re-called the 5' RACE reads with MiXCR, one entry per CDR3 protein. Of approximately 32,000 distinct CDR3 sequences listed, less than 8% are singletons. The data were obtained in a study of T cells after yellow fever vaccination. Study context: Fractions of limited cellularity were prepared by means of SMART-Seq v4 Ultra Low Input. Whole-study results and caveats: Clonotype sharing between CD4 and CD8 compartments was small.

The chain uses TRBV7-9 and TRBJ1-6; unclear D gene. The source of this sequence is a young man who received the YFV17D yellow fever vaccine. Sequences were derived from PBMCs, either bulk or a sorted T-cell subset (CD4+, CD8+, memory, or dextramer-sorted; not recorded which), sampled on the day of the first yellow fever vaccination. The CDR3 DNA reads as TGTGCCAGCAGCTTAGTGGTGTCCAATTCACCCCTCCACTTT. It specifies CASSLVVSNSPLHF.